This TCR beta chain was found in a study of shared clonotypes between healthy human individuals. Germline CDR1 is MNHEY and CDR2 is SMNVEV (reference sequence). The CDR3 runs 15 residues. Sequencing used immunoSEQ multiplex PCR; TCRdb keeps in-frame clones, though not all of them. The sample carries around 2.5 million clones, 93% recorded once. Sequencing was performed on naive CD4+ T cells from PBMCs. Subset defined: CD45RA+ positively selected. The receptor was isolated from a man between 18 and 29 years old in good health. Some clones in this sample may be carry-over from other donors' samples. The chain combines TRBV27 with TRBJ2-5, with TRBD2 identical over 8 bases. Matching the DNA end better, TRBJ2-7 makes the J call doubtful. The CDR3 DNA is TGTGCCAGCAGTTTTGGTAGCGGGATTCAGTACGAGCAGTACTTC. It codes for CASSFGSGIQYEQYF.